This T cell receptor beta chain was identified in a study of a mutant IDH1 vaccine in newly diagnosed glioma. As for the study in general: Patients got their first vaccination 4-6 weeks after radiotherapy alone, or with temozolomide cycles.

Some clones are missing from TCRdb's copy, which holds only in-frame ones; the method was immunoSEQ multiplex PCR. The data show some 25,000 clones, about 80% seen once. This clone is labeled medium-sized (0.01 to 0.1%). Its specificity is not known. Time point here: week 11, during vaccination. Every vaccine dose comprised 300 ug of mutant IDH1 20-mer peptide plus topical imiquimod. The length of the CDR3 is 13 residues. Germline loops: CDR1 SGHNT, CDR2 YYREEE (reference sequence). The V gene lost 4 bases and the J gene lost 7 bases, with 14 bases spanning the gap. The specimen was PBMCs, collected from a glioma patient whose treatment included an IDH1 peptide vaccine. The clonotype comes from a woman aged 18-30 years with glioma. V is TRBV5-4 and J is TRBJ1-1, with D perhaps matching TRBD1 (5 bases). CDR3 loop: CASSPAGTHEAFF. The CDR3 DNA reads TGTGCCAGCAGCCCGGCAGGGACCCATGAAGCTTTCTTT.